This entry lists 7 T cell receptor beta chains sequenced from one sample in a study of T cells in Graves' hyperthyroidism and ophthalmopathy. TCR beta CDR3 regions were amplified from RNA transcripts. The TCR CDR3 first-round RT-PCR relied on the HTBI primer set. TCRdb processed the multiplex PCR reads anew with MiXCR; each CDR3 protein has one entry. Altogether around 300,000 distinct CDR3 sequences are present, less than 30% being singletons, with the ten largest covering around 30%. Sequenced input: blood. The receptors shown here come from a man aged 35 to 55 with Graves' hyperthyroidism that later progressed to Graves' ophthalmopathy.

The chain employs TRBV6-2 or TRBV6-3 and TRBJ2-5; possible D gene TRBD2, 5 bases. The V and J ends lost 2 bases and 4 bases respectively, with 8 bases between them. The CDR3 has 13 residues. Per the germline V gene, CDR1 is MNHEY and CDR2 is SVGEGT. The chain's CDR3 is CASSYLEGETQYF. CDR3 DNA sequence: TGTGCCAGCAGTTACCTAGAGGGAGAGACCCAGTACTTC.

This clonotype was counted ten times or more. This chain joins TRBV29-1 and TRBJ1-2; D not certain. The CDR3 runs 13 residues. The germline gives CDR1 SQVTM, CDR2 ANQGSEA. Trimming removed 5 bases at V and 4 bases at J, with 14 bases between. CDR3 in amino acids: CSVSEGMGYGYTF. DNA of the CDR3: TGCAGCGTTTCCGAAGGTATGGGCTATGGCTACACCTTC. The full variable domain, its missing parts supplied by reference TRBV29-1 and TRBJ1-2, is SAVISQKPSRDICQRGTSLTIQCQVDSQVTMMFWYRQQPGQSLTLIATANQGSEATYESGFVIDKFPISRPNLTFSTLTVSNMSPEDSSIYLCSVSEGMGYGYTFGSGTRLTVV.

In its sample, this clonotype was seen many times. The V call is TRBV7-3, the J call TRBJ2-2, with D perhaps matching TRBD2 (6 bases). V was shortened by 8 bases and J by 5 bases, with 18 bases between the two germline ends. This CDR3 has 15 residues. From germline, CDR1 is SGHTA and CDR2 FQGTGA. CDR3 loop: CASGQGGAETGELFF. The CDR3 nucleotides read TGTGCCAGCGGTCAAGGAGGGGCGGAGACCGGGGAGCTGTTTTTT.

The sample holds one count of this clonotype. The chain carries TRBV7-3 and TRBJ2-5; TRBD1 agrees at 12 bases. There are 16 residues in the CDR3. J gave up 5 bases and V 6 bases, and 10 bases lay outside the gene matches. Germline V gives CDR1 SGHTA, CDR2 FQGTGA. CDR3 residues: CASSITGTGGVETQYF. DNA of the CDR3: TGTGCCAGCAGTATAACCGGGACAGGGGGCGTTGAGACCCAGTACTTC.

This clonotype was seen many times. The CDR3 loop is CASRRSGANQPQHF. CDR3 nucleotides: TGTGCCAGCCGAAGGTCAGGGGCCAATCAGCCCCAGCATTTT. The chain joins TRBV6-5 to TRBJ1-5; maybe TRBD1 (6 bases). Germline V lookup: CDR1 MNHEY, CDR2 SVGAGI. The ends were cut back, 8 bases at V and 3 bases at J, with 14 bases in the middle. The CDR3 is made up of 14 amino acids.

The chain uses TRBV20-1 and TRBJ2-5; TRBD1 matches at 7 bases. V was pared by 1 base and J by 3 bases, with 14 bases of the junction left unmatched. The CDR3 consists of 17 residues. Per the germline V gene, CDR1 is DFQATT and CDR2 is SNEGSKA (reference sequence). The CDR3: CSARGQGVYSTKETQYF. For the CDR3, the DNA is TGCAGTGCTAGAGGGCAGGGGGTATACTCTACCAAAGAGACCCAGTACTTC.

This clonotype was observed many times. The chain employs TRBV11-2 and TRBJ2-7, with TRBD1 identical over 8 bases. Per germline, CDR1 SGHAT and CDR2 FQNNGV. CDR3 size: 16 residues. V lost 5 bases and J lost 3; bases outside the gene matches: 12. The CDR3 protein is CASSGVTGTGIYEQYF. The CDR3 coding sequence is TGTGCCAGCAGCGGGGTTACCGGGACAGGCATCTACGAGCAGTACTTC. The full variable domain, its missing parts supplied by reference TRBV11-2 and TRBJ2-7, is EAGVAQSPRYKIIEKRQSVAFWCNPISGHATLYWYQQILGQGPKLLIQFQNNGVVDDSQLPKDRFSAERLKGVDSTLKIQPAKLEDSAVYLCASSGVTGTGIYEQYFGPGTRLTVT.